This T cell receptor beta chain was sequenced in a study of T cell responses to AZD1222 COVID-19 vaccine. Study background: Pooled in the analysis were second doses at about 4 or about 12 weeks. Study results and limitations: Spike-specific TCR breadth and depth went up after people got two AZD1222 doses. Epitopes outside B.1.351 and B.1.1.7 mutated regions reportedly drew nearly half of spike TCRs. Clonal diversity was possibly underestimated, and white British individuals and females predominated among donors.

Sequencing used immunoSEQ multiplex PCR; TCRdb keeps in-frame clones, though not all of them. Of more than 75,000 clones listed, roughly nine tenths are singletons. This clone was recorded a few times. The antigen remains undetermined. The TCR originated in an adult in good health. Sample: peripheral blood, taken on day 0 of AZD1222 vaccination.

Here the CDR3 reads CASSSTGARDTEAFF. The CDR3, as DNA: TGTGCCAGCAGCTCCACAGGGGCCCGGGACACTGAAGCTTTCTTT. The chain employs TRBV7-9 and TRBJ1-1; 7 nucleotides line up with TRBD1. CDR3 size: 15 residues. Germline lookup yields CDR1 SEHNR and CDR2 FQNEAQ (reference sequence). Trimming took 4 bases from V and 3 from J; bases not matched to a gene: 8.